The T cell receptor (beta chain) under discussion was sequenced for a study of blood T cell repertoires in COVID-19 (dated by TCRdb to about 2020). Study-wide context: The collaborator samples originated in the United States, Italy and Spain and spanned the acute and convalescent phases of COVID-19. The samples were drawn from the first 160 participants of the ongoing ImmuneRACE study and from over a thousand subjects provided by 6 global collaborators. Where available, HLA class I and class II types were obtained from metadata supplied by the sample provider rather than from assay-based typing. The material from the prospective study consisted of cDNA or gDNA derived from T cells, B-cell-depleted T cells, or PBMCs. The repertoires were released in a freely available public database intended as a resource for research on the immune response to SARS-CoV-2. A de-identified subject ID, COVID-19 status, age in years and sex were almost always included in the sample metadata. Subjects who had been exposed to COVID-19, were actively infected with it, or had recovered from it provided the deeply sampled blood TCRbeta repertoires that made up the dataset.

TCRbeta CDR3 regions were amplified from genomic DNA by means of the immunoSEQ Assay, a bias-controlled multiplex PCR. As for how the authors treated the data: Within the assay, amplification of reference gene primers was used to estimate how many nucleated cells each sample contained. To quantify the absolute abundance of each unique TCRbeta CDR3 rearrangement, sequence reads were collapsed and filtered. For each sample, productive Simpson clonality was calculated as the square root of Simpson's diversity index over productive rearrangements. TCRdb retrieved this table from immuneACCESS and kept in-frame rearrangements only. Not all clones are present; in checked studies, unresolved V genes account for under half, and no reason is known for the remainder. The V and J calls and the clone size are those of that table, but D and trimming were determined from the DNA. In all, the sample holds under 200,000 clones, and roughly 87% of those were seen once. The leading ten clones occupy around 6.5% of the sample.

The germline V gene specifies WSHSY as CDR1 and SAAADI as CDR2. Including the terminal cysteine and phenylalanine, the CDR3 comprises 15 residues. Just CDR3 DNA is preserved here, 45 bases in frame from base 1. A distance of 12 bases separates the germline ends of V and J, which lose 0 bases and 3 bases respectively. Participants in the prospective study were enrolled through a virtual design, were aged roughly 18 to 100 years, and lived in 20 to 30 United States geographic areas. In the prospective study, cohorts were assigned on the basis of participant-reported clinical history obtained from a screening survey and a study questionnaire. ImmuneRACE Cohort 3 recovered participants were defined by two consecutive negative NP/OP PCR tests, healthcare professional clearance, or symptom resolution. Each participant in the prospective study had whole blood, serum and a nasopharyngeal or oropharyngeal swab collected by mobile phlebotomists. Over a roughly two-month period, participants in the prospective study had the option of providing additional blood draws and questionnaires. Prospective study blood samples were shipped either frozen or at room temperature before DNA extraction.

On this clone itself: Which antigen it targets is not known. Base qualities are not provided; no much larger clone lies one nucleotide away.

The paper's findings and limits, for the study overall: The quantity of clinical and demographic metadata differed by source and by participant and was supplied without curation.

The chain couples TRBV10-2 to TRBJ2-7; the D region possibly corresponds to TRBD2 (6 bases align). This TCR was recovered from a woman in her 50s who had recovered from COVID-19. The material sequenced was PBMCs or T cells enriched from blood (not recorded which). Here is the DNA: TGCGCCAGCAGTGAGTCGGCGGGACTTTACTACGAGCAGTACTTC. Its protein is CASSESAGLYYEQYF.